This entry lists 13 T cell receptor beta chains sequenced from one sample in a study of response to subunit inactivated influenza vaccine. TCRdb reprocessed the RT-PCR reads with MiXCR, giving one entry per CDR3 protein. The data show about 300,000 distinct CDR3 sequences, around a fifth seen once. The material sequenced was PBMCs from blood, taken roughly 20 months after vaccination. The receptors shown here come from a man aged 50-75 years who received an inactivated influenza vaccine.

J is TRBJ2-7 and V is TRBV6-2 or TRBV6-3; D is uncertain. The V gene lost 2 bases and the J gene lost 5 bases, with 10 bases spanning the gap. This CDR3 is built from 13 residues. The germline CDR1 and CDR2 sequences are MNHEY and SVGEGT. Written as DNA, the CDR3 is TGTGCCAGCAGTTACGTGGAGAGGAACGAGCAGTACTTC. Amino acid sequence: CASSYVERNEQYF.

The chain joins TRBV4-2 to TRBJ1-2; D remains unclear. The germline V and J ends were trimmed by 3 bases and 4 bases, with 15 bases remaining between them. This CDR3 contains 15 residues. The V gene's germline CDR1 is LGHNA and CDR2 YNFKEQ. The CDR3 bases are TGTGCCAGCAGCCAGGGCGGAGCGGGCCGCTATGGCTACACCTTC. It specifies CASSQGGAGRYGYTF.

The chain recombines TRBV6-2 or TRBV6-3 with TRBJ2-1; D remains unclear. The CDR3 spans 14 residues. Germline assignment: CDR1 MNHEY and CDR2 SVGEGT. V was pared by 6 bases and J by 1 base, with 10 bases between. CDR3 residues: CASRGVGSYNEQFF. In DNA form, the CDR3 reads TGTGCCAGCAGGGGTGTAGGATCCTACAATGAGCAGTTCTTC.

This chain connects TRBV12-3 or TRBV12-4 to TRBJ2-2, with D possibly being TRBD1 (5 bases). Trimming stripped 2 bases from V and 0 bases from J, with 7 bases between. The CDR3 has 15 amino acids. In DNA, the CDR3 is TGTGCCAGCAGTTTAACAGGAGCGAACACCGGGGAGCTGTTTTTT. Translating gives CASSLTGANTGELFF.

This clonotype occurred a few times. CDR3 in DNA: TGTGCCACCAGTGATACACAGGGGAACACTGAAGCTTTCTTT. Protein sequence: CATSDTQGNTEAFF. The chain recombines TRBV24-1 with TRBJ1-1, with a possible D match to TRBD1 (6 bases). The CDR3 consists of 14 residues. Trimming left V 3 bases short and J 1 base short, with 8 bases between. Looked up from germline, CDR1 is KGHDR and CDR2 is SFDVKD.

In its sample, this clonotype was seen a few times. V and J are TRBV5-1 and TRBJ2-1; TRBD1 matches 8 bases. V lost 4 bases and J lost 7; bases outside the gene matches: 7. This CDR3 comprises 14 residues. Germline V gene data show CDR1 as SGHRS and CDR2 as YFSETQ. The CDR3 region is CASSPRTGRNEQFF. CDR3 sequence (DNA): TGCGCCAGCAGCCCACGGACAGGGAGGAATGAGCAGTTCTTC.

In its sample, this clonotype was seen a few times. The chain recombines TRBV2 with TRBJ2-7; the D is unclear. Trimming shortened V by 3 bases and J by 3 bases, and 15 bases separated the two germline ends. The CDR3 has 15 residues. The germline gives CDR1 SNHLY, CDR2 FYNNEI. The CDR3 loop is CASSEVGQKYYEQYF. The CDR3 DNA is TGTGCCAGCAGTGAGGTTGGGCAGAAGTACTACGAGCAGTACTTC.

This clonotype occurred a few times. This chain connects TRBV11-2 to TRBJ1-4; a possible D gene is TRBD1 (6 bases). Looked up from germline, CDR1 is SGHAT and CDR2 is FQNNGV. The CDR3 is 13 amino acids. Trimming pared 6 bases from V and 3 bases from J, leaving 8 bases between. The CDR3 bases are TGTGCCAGCAGTTGGACAGCTAATGAAAAACTGTTTTTT. It codes for CASSWTANEKLFF.

A few counts support this clonotype. The chain recombines TRBV7-9 with TRBJ2-1, with 9 bases aligning to TRBD1. The J segment lost 4 bases and the V segment lost 8 bases, leaving 9 bases of the junction unmatched. CDR1 SEHNR and CDR2 FQNEAQ come from the germline V gene (reference sequence). The CDR3 spans 15 residues. The CDR3 loop reads CASPRPGTGYNEQFF. Here the CDR3 DNA reads TGTGCCAGCCCCCGTCCGGGGACAGGGTACAATGAGCAGTTCTTC.

This clonotype was counted a few times. The rearrangement uses TRBV2 and TRBJ2-1; no reliable D call. The CDR3 is made up of 14 amino acids. V was cut by 9 bases and J by 4 bases, with 16 bases left in between. Germline assignment: CDR1 SNHLY and CDR2 FYNNEI. This CDR3 reads CASRARTEYNEQFF. For the CDR3, the DNA is TGTGCCAGTCGGGCCCGTACGGAATACAATGAGCAGTTCTTC. Supplemented by reference TRBV2 and TRBJ2-1, the full variable domain reads EPEVTQTPSHQVTQMGQEVILRCVPISNHLYFYWYRQILGQKVEFLVSFYNNEISEKSEIFDDQFSVERPDGSNFTLKIRSTKLEDSAMYFCASRARTEYNEQFFGPGTRLTVL.

Ten or more counts support this clonotype. The chain joins TRBV29-1 to TRBJ1-5; no clear D. This CDR3 is 15 amino acids long. Germline loops: CDR1 SQVTM, CDR2 ANQGSEA. V shed 6 bases and J shed 5 bases, with 20 bases lying between them. Here the CDR3 reads CSVGLNGVSYQPQHF. The CDR3 nucleotides read TGCAGCGTAGGCCTCAACGGGGTGAGCTATCAGCCCCAGCATTTT.

The rearrangement links TRBV5-4 to TRBJ2-2, with D unclear. This CDR3 contains 13 residues. Per germline, CDR1 SGHNT and CDR2 YYREEE (reference sequence). Trimming stripped 4 bases from V and 5 bases from J, with 9 bases between. CDR3 nucleotide sequence: TGTGCCAGCAGCCCGCCGTGGACCGGGGAGCTGTTTTTT. Its protein product is CASSPPWTGELFF.

The count of this clonotype is one. This sequence joins TRBV24-1 and TRBJ1-1; D remains ambiguous. With 3 bases removed from V and 2 bases from J, the gap between germline ends came to 6 bases. Germline V lookup: CDR1 KGHDR, CDR2 SFDVKD. The CDR3 runs to 13 residues. DNA for the CDR3: TGTGCCACCAGTGATCCAGCTAACACTGAAGCTTTCTTT. The encoded protein is CATSDPANTEAFF.